Listed below are T cell receptor beta chains from one sample, sequenced in a study of OX40 agonist ivuxolimab in advanced cancers. Repertoires were generated with immunoSEQ multiplex PCR, while TCRdb's copy carries only in-frame clones and drops some. The sample gives fewer than 4,000 clones, 92% of which show up once; about 1.8% is in the top ten. The specimen was CD4+ or CD8+ T cells sorted from blood, collected in a trial of the OX40 agonist ivuxolimab. The receptor source for this set is an adult with an advanced solid tumor such as melanoma, head and neck, liver or kidney cancer. Each CDR3 is given with its conserved first and last residue. Fields, in order: J gene, V gene, D gene, clone size, CDR3 DNA, CDR3 protein. The D gene is left open where the match is weak. A row's size may be missing; if present it is once, few, many or a size class.

>TRBJ2-7|TRBV4-3|.|.
TGCGCCAGCAGCCTCAAGGTGGGGTACTCCTACGAGCAGTACTTC
CASSLKVGYSYEQYF
>TRBJ1-3|TRBV5-4|.|.
TGTGCCAGCAGCTTCGGAGGCAGGGGCTCTGGAAACACCATATATTTT
CASSFGGRGSGNTIYF
>TRBJ2-5|TRBV5-5|.|.
TGTGCCAGCAGCTTGGGACAGAACCAAGAGACCCAGTACTTC
CASSLGQNQETQYF
>TRBJ1-1|TRBV2|TRBD1|.
TGTGCCAGCTTCGAATCGTCAGGGGGCACTGAAGCTTTCTTT
CASFESSGGTEAFF
>TRBJ1-5|TRBV11-2|TRBD1|.
TGTGCCAGCAGCGCGACAGGGGAATCCTATAGCAATCAGCCCCAGCATTTT
CASSATGESYSNQPQHF
>TRBJ1-5|TRBV7-8|.|.
TGTGCCAGCAGCTCCCGCCGTTATAGCAATCAGCCCCAGCATTTT
CASSSRRYSNQPQHF
>TRBJ2-5|TRBV15|TRBD2|.
TGTGCCACCAGCAGAGATCTAGCGGGGGAACAAGAGACCCAGTACTTC
CATSRDLAGEQETQYF
>TRBJ2-3|TRBV5-5|.|.
TGTGCCAGCAGCTTTGAGCGAGAAACAGATACGCAGTATTTT
CASSFERETDTQYF
>TRBJ1-4|TRBV18|.|few
TGTGCCAGCTCACCTATTACAGGAAAACTTTCGATTTTT
CASSPITGKLSIF
>TRBJ2-2|TRBV4-3|TRBD2|.
TGCGCCAGCAGCCAAGGGGCTAGCGGGTCAGTCACCGGGGAGCTGTTTTTT
CASSQGASGSVTGELFF
>TRBJ1-2|TRBV5-6|.|.
TGTGCCAGCAGTGACGGGACTCATGGCTACACCTTC
CASSDGTHGYTF
>TRBJ2-7|TRBV28|TRBD1|.
TGTGCCAGCAGTCAACCCCAGGGGGCCTACGAGCAGTACTTC
CASSQPQGAYEQYF
>TRBJ1-1|TRBV11-2|.|.
TGTGCCAGCAGCTTAGCGGAATACACTGAAGCTTTCTTT
CASSLAEYTEAFF
>TRBJ2-3|TRBV11-1|TRBD1|.
TGTGCCAGCAGCTTAGGACAGGGGGCGGTCGGCGCAGATACGCAGTATTTT
CASSLGQGAVGADTQYF
>TRBJ1-1|TRBV18|.|.
TGTGCCAGCTCTGCCCTTGAGACAGCTTCCACTGAAGCTTTCTTT
CASSALETASTEAFF
>TRBJ2-2|TRBV18|TRBD1|.
TGTGCCAGCTCAGGGGACAGGCCGGACACCGGGGAGCTGTTTTTT
CASSGDRPDTGELFF
>TRBJ2-2|TRBV6-1|TRBD2|once
TGTGCCAGCAGTGAAGTTCCAGCGGGGGGATTGAGCGGGGAGCTGTTTTTT
CASSEVPAGGLSGELFF
>TRBJ2-3|TRBV5-1|.|.
TGCGCCAGCAGCTTGCGCGGGGGCCCCTCAGATACGCAGTATTTT
CASSLRGGPSDTQYF
>TRBJ1-2|TRBV5-4|.|.
TGTGCCAGCAGCGAACAGGGTGTGGGGTATGGCTACACCTTC
CASSEQGVGYGYTF
>TRBJ2-3|TRBV11-2|.|.
TGTGCCAGCAGCCTACCTACAGATACGCAGTATTTT
CASSLPTDTQYF
>TRBJ1-4|TRBV4-3|.|.
TGCGCCAGCAGCCAAGATCTCTTCAGTTTAAATGAAAAACTGTTTTTT
CASSQDLFSLNEKLFF
>TRBJ1-4|TRBV7-9|TRBD1|.
TGTGCCAGCAGCTTACTCAGGACAGGACGTAATGAAAAACTGTTTTTT
CASSLLRTGRNEKLFF
>TRBJ1-5|TRBV19|.|.
TGTGCCAGTAGTATACCCGGCGCAGGCCCAAATCAGCCCCAGCATTTT
CASSIPGAGPNQPQHF
>TRBJ1-5|TRBV6-1|.|.
TGTGCCAGCAGTGAATTCCCTCTGGAACAGCCCCAGCATTTT
CASSEFPLEQPQHF
>TRBJ1-6|TRBV7-2|TRBD1|.
TGTGCCAGCAGCTTGACAGGGTGGGGTACACCCCTCCACTTT
CASSLTGWGTPLHF
>TRBJ1-2|TRBV9|TRBD1|.
TGTGCCAGCAGCTCGGGACAGGGCTATGGCTACACCTTC
CASSSGQGYGYTF
>TRBJ2-3|TRBV7-8|.|.
TGTGCCAGCAGCTTAGAGATAAAGGGGCAGGGTAAGGTTCGAGATACGCAGTATTTT
CASSLEIKGQGKVRDTQYF
>TRBJ2-3|TRBV4-2|.|.
TGTGCCAGCAGCCAAGATGGGAGAGCGGCGCAGTATTTT
CASSQDGRAAQYF
>TRBJ1-2|TRBV10-2|.|.
TGCGCCAGCAGTGATCTTTCAATATTTAGGTTGGCTAACTATGGCTACACCTTC
CASSDLSIFRLANYGYTF
>TRBJ2-5|TRBV7-3|.|.
TGTGCCAGCAGCTCTATGGTGGGGGGCGAAGAGACCCAGTACTTC
CASSSMVGGEETQYF
>TRBJ2-1|TRBV7-8|.|.
TGTGCCAGCAGCTGGGGGAGTCTTACCTACAATGAGCAGTTCTTC
CASSWGSLTYNEQFF
>TRBJ1-4|TRBV18|TRBD1|.
TGTGCCAGCTCACCAGCGACAGGGGGAACAGATGAAAAACTGTTTTTT
CASSPATGGTDEKLFF
>TRBJ2-5|TRBV19|.|.
TGTGCCACCGGGGTTGGGGGTGAGACCCAGTACTTC
CATGVGGETQYF
>TRBJ1-3|TRBV7-2|.|.
TGTGCCAGCAGCTTGGATGGAACTGGAAACACCATATATTTT
CASSLDGTGNTIYF
>TRBJ2-1|TRBV5-1|.|.
TGCGCCAGCAGCTTGGGCACCACCTACAATGAGCAGTTCTTC
CASSLGTTYNEQFF
>TRBJ2-3|TRBV29-1|TRBD2|.
TGCAGCGTGCCTAGCGGGGGGGCAGATACGCAGTATTTT
CSVPSGGADTQYF
>TRBJ1-1|TRBV10-1|TRBD1|.
TGCGCCAGGCCCTACAGGGGAGCTTTCTTT
CARPYRGAFF